This T cell receptor (beta chain) was identified during a study of cytomegalovirus exposure and HLA in healthy donors (dated by TCRdb to about 2017). Some background on the complete study: An earlier analysis of 587 of the donors reported about 260 Gb of sequence data and roughly 120 million unique TCR beta sequences obtained from 180 million or so T cells. About 300 gigabases of sequencing data and tens of millions of unique TCR sequences were included in an early release covering 500 to 750 HLA-typed donors. Among the roughly 430 genotyped donors, 81% belonged to the genetic ancestry cluster associated with self-reported Caucasian donors. The aim of the study was to test whether cataloging public T cell receptors could identify signatures of past pathogen exposure. The T cell repertoires of 550 to 850 subjects were profiled by immunosequencing and related to cytomegalovirus serostatus. In addition to the first cohort of around 670 subjects, a separate validation cohort of 120 different subjects was used. High-throughput TCR immunosequencing, statistical association of individual TCRs with disease status, and machine learning were combined to predict cytomegalovirus infection status. A later analysis re-analyzed previously published TCR beta repertoires from 600 to 850 donors and added high-resolution HLA genotyping to study TCR occurrence patterns. In the later analysis, no new phenotypic data were used to find candidate immune exposures; instead, reliance was placed on TCR beta sequences and their occurrence across donors. An earlier analysis of a few hundred of the donors applied high-throughput TCR beta sequencing to assess whether each TCR beta V gene segment acted as functional or pseudogenic. Donor age, sex, ethnicity and CMV serostatus were compiled together with the repertoire data. A later genetic analysis took genome-wide SNP genotypes for 398 of the 666 donors and used that subset as a discovery cohort. All discovery cohort repertoires had been generated using a single sequencing platform. Class I and class II HLA loci were covered by the typing at four-digit resolution. The number of typed donors differed by locus: about 629-630 for A, B, C, DRB1 and DQB1; 500 to 550 for DQA1; some 590 for DPA1; and some 450 for DPB1. Because of strong linkage in the cohort, 4 to 6 DR-DQ haplotypes were treated as single units for association and clustering. Across about 370 genotyped donors of the cohort, an average of approximately 220,000 unique TCR beta nucleotide sequences per donor were sequenced, and 15% to 20% of those sequences were non-productive. Summary of the overall study and its limitations: A cluster of highly shared sequence variants was judged likely to be a technical artifact of the sequencing pipeline. The classifier was reported to diagnose cytomegalovirus status with high specificity and sensitivity in both the original cohort and the validation cohort. Because the 87-base-pair reads could not distinguish some IMGT-functional V segments, including TRBV6-2 and TRBV6-3, those segments were excluded. According to a later analysis, parvovirus B19, influenza, CMV and Epstein-Barr virus appeared linked to several top co-occurrence clusters. Across donors, most TCR sequences were observed very rarely, whereas some public TCRs were present in many individuals. The earlier analysis of about 600 of the donors excluded over 15 rarely observed V segments, including chromosome 9 orphons, because counts were too low. Compared with equally common non-associated chains, HLA-associated TCR beta chains in a later analysis were more clonally expanded and had lower generation probabilities. Because HLA typing was unavailable for some donors at each locus, only the typed subset was used in association tests. A few of the identified cytomegalovirus-associated TCR beta chains were confirmed in vitro to be specific for cytomegalovirus antigens. According to a later analysis, most CMV-associated TCR beta chains appeared to be HLA-restricted, and the HLA associations seemed to be driven largely by CMV exposure. A total of around 150 TCR beta chains were listed by the study as associated with cytomegalovirus. In this cohort, only TCR beta chains were sequenced, and detectable features were limited by the absence of alpha or paired-chain data. According to a later analysis, TCR association rates differed among HLA loci, with DRB1 alleles showing the most associated TCRs and HLA-C alleles showing the fewest. In an earlier analysis of about 600 of the donors, most TCR beta V segments appeared in productive rearrangements about 90% or about 30% of the time, broadly matching IMGT annotations. Assigning TCR associations to individual alleles was difficult when HLA alleles, especially DR and DQ, strongly co-occurred. According to the authors, the approach could potentially be generalized to other disease states and immunological phenotypes. Linkage disequilibrium might explain the correlated functional status among segregating V segments, but an unknown experimental factor could not be excluded. For the cohort, immune exposure information was limited to CMV serostatus. The presence/absence analyses assumed that sequencing depth was roughly uniform across donors, and that assumption may not be true. An association between a missense DCLRE1C variant and V-gene and J-gene trimming of TCR beta chains was found in a later genetic analysis and replicated in an independent cohort. Compared with the roughly 720-donor mean, donors in an Asian-associated ancestry cluster had fewer N-insertions in productive TCRs, according to a later genetic analysis. At a false discovery rate of 0.05, a later analysis linked 15,000 to 20,000 TCR beta sequences to specific HLA alleles. A further reported finding was that TCR beta sequences accurately predicted the HLA-A and HLA-B alleles for most subjects in the first cohort.

The cohort was made up of approximately 700 healthy bone marrow donors. At the time of sampling, all cohort members were nominally healthy, though unrecorded immune exposures were likely present. The donor tested CMV seropositive and was one of the 289 seropositive cohort members. A peripheral blood sample was provided by each donor, and peripheral blood mononuclear cells were used for TCR beta sequencing. The Qiagen DNeasy Blood Extraction Kit was used to extract genomic DNA from the blood cell samples. Receptor libraries were prepared by the immunoSEQ multiplex PCR assay. A mixture of 60 forward primers for TCR Vbeta segments and 13 reverse primers for TCR Jbeta segments was used in the multiplex PCR. The CDR3 region of rearranged TCR beta genes was amplified from genomic DNA with a multiplex PCR assay. The Illumina HiSeq System was used to sequence the amplified TCR beta libraries as 87-base-pair reads. Per the authors' processing: Across the 600 to 700 repertoires, a later analysis counted 80 million or so unique TCR beta chains, roughly 11 million of which were shared by at least two donors. A nearest-neighbor algorithm error-corrected the raw reads and collapsed the reads into unique sequences, merging closely related sequences to remove PCR and sequencing errors. CDR3 sequences were aligned to IMGT reference sequences to assign V, D and J gene segments. Each retained sequence needed at least a six-nucleotide match to both a V gene segment and a J gene segment. A rearrangement was called productive if the CDR3 had no stop codons and remained in frame with V and J, and every other rearrangement was called non-productive. CDR3 was defined according to IMGT convention as the region running from the second conserved V-encoded cysteine to the conserved J-encoded phenylalanine. The earlier analysis of some 600 of the donors excluded sequences that lacked an unambiguous match to a single V gene segment. In an earlier analysis of some 590 of the donors, V segments were called functional above 56.7% productive rearrangements and were called segregating when the between-donor standard deviation exceeded 5%. A statistical classification framework was built to diagnose cytomegalovirus status from the catalog of TCR beta chain sequences. V and J gene assignment, in a later analysis, came from comparing TCR nucleotide sequences with IMGT/GENE-DB human TR gene sequences. The TCRdist pipeline was used in a later analysis to assign CDR3 sequences and most-parsimonious VDJ recombination scenarios. In a later analysis, each TCR beta chain was defined by its CDR3 amino acid sequence together with its V-gene family, and reads lacking a unique V-gene family were excluded. A later analysis removed 500 to 600 highly shared, low-generation-probability nucleotide sequences to deal with suspected cross-contamination and a sequencing artifact. A later analysis calculated a clonal expansion index for each public chain from normalized within-repertoire ranks of inferred template counts. In a later analysis, generation probabilities were computed using a VDJ recombination model fitted to out-of-frame rearrangements, and the results were checked against IGoR. A later analysis scored TCR-TCR, TCR-HLA and TCR-CMV co-occurrence with hypergeometric tests, applying a repertoire-size bias correction to TCR pairs. To estimate false discovery rates, a later analysis permuted the HLA or CMV assignments 20 times. In a later analysis, co-occurring TCRs were grouped with DBSCAN, and TCRdist sequence similarity was added when clustering was performed within HLA-allele-positive subsets. For co-occurrence clustering, repertoires with fewer than 30,000 or more than 120,000 public chains were excluded, along with four or five repertoires with anomalous nucleotide sharing. Sourced from immuneACCESS, this table was stored by TCRdb with only in-frame sequences that have V and J called. A share of the clones is absent; for the studies checked, an unresolved V gene accounts for under half, and the remainder has no known explanation. V and J calls and clone size are copied from that table; D and trimming were computed from the DNA. The sample data list about 170,000 clones, and 70% to 90% of these were observed just once. About 2% of the sample goes to the ten largest clones.

CDR1 SNHLY and CDR2 FYNNEI were looked up in the germline V gene. The CDR3 contains 15 residues, cysteine and phenylalanine counted. Left in the record is the CDR3 DNA by itself, 45 bases read in frame from the first base. The junction shows trimming of 5 bases on V and 0 bases on J, and the gene matches do not reach 2 bases of it. Comment on this clone: The target of this receptor is not known. Per-base quality was not reported, and no clone a single base away is much larger than it.

The rearrangement joined TRBV2 to TRBJ2-5; TRBD2 aligns with 11 central bases. The source is a young man in good health and CMV-seropositive. Sample: PBMCs. The CDR3 is CASSKTSGDQETQYF. The sequence in DNA is TGTGCCAGCAGTAAGACTAGCGGGGACCAAGAGACCCAGTACTTC. The CDR3, completed at both ends by the reference TRBV2 and TRBJ2-5 genes, gives the full variable domain EPEVTQTPSHQVTQMGQEVILRCVPISNHLYFYWYRQILGQKVEFLVSFYNNEISEKSEIFDDQFSVERPDGSNFTLKIRSTKLEDSAMYFCASSKTSGDQETQYFGPGTRLLVL.